Listed below are T cell receptor beta chains from one sample, sequenced in a study of T cells in Graves' hyperthyroidism and ophthalmopathy. TCRdb fed the multiplex PCR reads into MiXCR, producing one record per CDR3 protein. This sample has 490,000 or so distinct CDR3 sequences, with 46% found just once. Sample: peripheral blood or thyroid tissue (not recorded which). The source is an adult woman with Graves' disease, either hyperthyroidism or ophthalmopathy (not recorded which). Each CDR3 is given with its conserved first and last residue. The D gene is left open where the match is weak. A row's size may be missing; if present it is once, few, many or a size class.

clone_size	j_call	d_call	v_call	cdr3_nt	cdr3_aa
few	TRBJ2-5	TRBD1	TRBV15	TGTGCCACCAGCAGAGCGGACAGGGCGGAGACCCAGTACTTC	CATSRADRAETQYF
.	TRBJ1-4	.	TRBV20-1	TGCAGTGCTAGATCAGGACACGAAAAACTGTTTTTT	CSARSGHEKLFF
.	TRBJ2-5	TRBD2	TRBV7-9	TGTGCCAGCAGACGGACTAGCGGGAGACTCCAAGAGACCCAGTACTTC	CASRRTSGRLQETQYF
many	TRBJ1-6	TRBD1	TRBV12-3/TRBV12-4	TGTGCCAGCAGTTTGCAGGGGGCGAATTCACCCCTCCACTTT	CASSLQGANSPLHF
many	TRBJ2-2	.	TRBV20-1	TGCAGTGCCCAAGGGGTCCTCGGGACATCGAACACCGGGGAGCTGTTTTTT	CSAQGVLGTSNTGELFF
.	TRBJ2-7	TRBD1	TRBV7-9	TGTGCCAGCAGCCACCGGGACAGGGCACAGCAGTACTTC	CASSHRDRAQQYF
.	TRBJ1-4	.	TRBV10-3	TGTGCCATCAGTGAAAGCCAGAATAGTGAAGAACTGTTTTTT	CAISESQNSEELFF
.	TRBJ2-7	.	TRBV7-9	TGTGCCAGCAGCTACAACTTCTACGAGCAGTACTTC	CASSYNFYEQYF
.	TRBJ1-2	.	TRBV14	TGTGCCAGCAGCCAACTCGTGACAGGCTATGGCTACACCTTC	CASSQLVTGYGYTF
.	TRBJ2-7	TRBD1	TRBV2	TGTGCCAGCAAAGAGACAGGGGGCGAGCAGTACTTC	CASKETGGEQYF
.	TRBJ2-5	.	TRBV20-1	TGCAGTGCAAAGGATGCGCAGCGTGGAGAGACCCAGTACTTC	CSAKDAQRGETQYF
.	TRBJ2-7	.	TRBV9	TGTGCCAGCAGCGTATATGACGGATTAACCTACGAGCAGTACTTC	CASSVYDGLTYEQYF
.	TRBJ2-2	.	TRBV25-1	TGTGCCAGCAGTGATTCCCACCCAAGGAGGGAGCTGTTTTTT	CASSDSHPRRELFF
many	TRBJ2-6	.	TRBV7-8	TGTGCCAGCAGCCCTCAGGAATCTGGGGCCAACGTCCTGACTTTC	CASSPQESGANVLTF
many	TRBJ1-5	.	TRBV4-3	TGCGCCAGCAGCTTGTGTCCCTCCAATCAGCCCCAGCATTTT	CASSLCPSNQPQHF
many	TRBJ1-1	.	TRBV11-2	TGTGCCAGCAGCCAGTACAGGAGTGAAGCTTTCTTT	CASSQYRSEAFF
few	TRBJ1-2	.	TRBV6-2/TRBV6-3	TGTGCCAGCAGTTACGGTCAAGGGTTCAACTATGGCTACACCTTC	CASSYGQGFNYGYTF
.	TRBJ1-3	TRBD1	TRBV10-3	TGTGCCATCAGTCTCTACGGGGACAGGAGAGGAAACACCATATATTTT	CAISLYGDRRGNTIYF
.	TRBJ2-5	TRBD2	TRBV25-1	TGTGCCAGCAGTGCGGCTAGCGGGAATAAAATTGACCAAGAGACCCAGTACTTC	CASSAASGNKIDQETQYF
.	TRBJ1-5	.	TRBV24-1	TGTGCCACCAGTGAAGGAATTCAGCCCCAGCATTTT	CATSEGIQPQHF
.	TRBJ1-6	.	TRBV2	TGTGCCAGCAGCGCGACAGTTTATAATTCACCCCTCCACTTT	CASSATVYNSPLHF
few	TRBJ2-2	TRBD1	TRBV2	TGTGCCAGCAGTGATGTTGGACAGGGGGATTATTCTACCGGGGAGCTGTTTTTT	CASSDVGQGDYSTGELFF
many	TRBJ2-7	TRBD2	TRBV7-3	TGTGCCAGCAGCCCCGGGGAAGGACTAGGAGCCTACGAGCAGTACTTC	CASSPGEGLGAYEQYF
few	TRBJ1-2	.	TRBV29-1	TGCAGCGCTGCTACGCCTAACTATGGCTACACCTTC	CSAATPNYGYTF
.	TRBJ2-2	.	TRBV7-2	TGTGCCAGCAGCCTCCGGCACCGTTGGGGAACCGGGGAGCTGTTTTTT	CASSLRHRWGTGELFF
.	TRBJ2-1	.	TRBV10-3	TGTGCCATCAGCACCCCCGAGGGCGGCGCCTACAATGAGCAGTTCTTC	CAISTPEGGAYNEQFF
.	TRBJ1-2	TRBD1	TRBV9	TGTGCCAGCAGCGTAGCACAGGGGATCCACTATGGCTACACCTTC	CASSVAQGIHYGYTF
.	TRBJ1-1	.	TRBV11-3	TGTGCCAGCAGCATTCTCGGACGGCAGAACACTGAAGCTTTCTTT	CASSILGRQNTEAFF
few	TRBJ2-7	.	TRBV7-6	TGTGCCAGCAGCTTATGGGGATGGGGGTACGAGCAGTACTTC	CASSLWGWGYEQYF
many	TRBJ2-7	TRBD1	TRBV9	TGTGCCAGCAGCGTAGCCTCAGGGGGCGAGCAGTACTTC	CASSVASGGEQYF
.	TRBJ1-2	.	TRBV19	TGTGCCAGTAGTTCTGGGGGCGCTCGGGGTTACGGCTACACCTTC	CASSSGGARGYGYTF
.	TRBJ2-2	TRBD2	TRBV7-6	TGTGCCAGCAGCTCGACTAGCGGGAGTTCTTTTGACACCGGGAAGCTGTTTTTT	CASSSTSGSSFDTGKLFF
.	TRBJ2-1	TRBD2	TRBV20-1	TGCAGTGCTAGAAGCGGGAGCTCCTACAATGAGCAGTTCTTC	CSARSGSSYNEQFF
few	TRBJ2-7	TRBD1	TRBV7-7	TGTGCTAGCAGCGTAACAGGGGGCAACGAGCAGTACTTC	CASSVTGGNEQYF
.	TRBJ1-2	.	TRBV7-2	TGTGCCAGCTCAGTTACAGCAGGGTTAAGTGGCTACACCTTC	CASSVTAGLSGYTF